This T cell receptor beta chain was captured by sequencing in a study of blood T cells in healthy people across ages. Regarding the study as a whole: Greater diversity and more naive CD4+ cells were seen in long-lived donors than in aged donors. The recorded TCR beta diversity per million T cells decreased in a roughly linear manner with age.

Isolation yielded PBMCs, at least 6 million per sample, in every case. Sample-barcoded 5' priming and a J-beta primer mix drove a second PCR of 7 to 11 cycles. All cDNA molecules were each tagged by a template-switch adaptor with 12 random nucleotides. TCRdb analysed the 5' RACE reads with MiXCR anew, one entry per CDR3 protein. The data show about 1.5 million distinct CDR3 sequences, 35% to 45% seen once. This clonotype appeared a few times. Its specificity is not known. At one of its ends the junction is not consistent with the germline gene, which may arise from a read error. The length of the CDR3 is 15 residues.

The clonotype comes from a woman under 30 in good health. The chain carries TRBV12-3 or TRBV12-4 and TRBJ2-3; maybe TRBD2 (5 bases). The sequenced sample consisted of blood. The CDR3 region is CASILNGSSTDAQYF. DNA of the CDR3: TGTGCCAGCATCCTAAACGGGTCTAGCACAGATGCGCAGTATTTT.